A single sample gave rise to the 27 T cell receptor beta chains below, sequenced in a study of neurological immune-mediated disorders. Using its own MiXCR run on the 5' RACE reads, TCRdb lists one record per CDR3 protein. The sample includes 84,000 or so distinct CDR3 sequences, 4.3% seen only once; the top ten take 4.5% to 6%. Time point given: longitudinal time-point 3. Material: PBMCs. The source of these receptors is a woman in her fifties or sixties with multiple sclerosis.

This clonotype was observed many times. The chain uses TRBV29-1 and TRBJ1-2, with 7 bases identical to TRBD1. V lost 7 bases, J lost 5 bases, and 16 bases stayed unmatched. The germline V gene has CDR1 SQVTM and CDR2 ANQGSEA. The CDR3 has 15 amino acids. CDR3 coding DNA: TGCAGCGCCCTCCCGACCGGGACAGAACATTATGGCTACACCTTC. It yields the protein CSALPTGTEHYGYTF.

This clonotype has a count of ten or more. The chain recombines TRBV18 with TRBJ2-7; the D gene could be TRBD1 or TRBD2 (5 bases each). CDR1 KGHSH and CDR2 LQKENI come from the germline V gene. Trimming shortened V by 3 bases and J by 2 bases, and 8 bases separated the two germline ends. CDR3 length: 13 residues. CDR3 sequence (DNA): TGTGCCAGCTCACCCGGGGCTACCTACGAGCAGTACTTC. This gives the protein CASSPGATYEQYF.

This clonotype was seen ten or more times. The CDR3 DNA sequence: TGTGCCAGCAGCTTAGCGACAGGGGGTGTCGCTGAAGCTTTCTTT. It encodes CASSLATGGVAEAFF. The chain uses TRBV7-9 and TRBJ1-1; TRBD1 aligns across 9 bases. Trimming removed 0 bases from V and 6 bases from J; junction bases left unmatched: 5. The CDR3 runs to 15 residues. CDR1 SEHNR and CDR2 FQNEAQ come from the germline V gene (reference sequence).

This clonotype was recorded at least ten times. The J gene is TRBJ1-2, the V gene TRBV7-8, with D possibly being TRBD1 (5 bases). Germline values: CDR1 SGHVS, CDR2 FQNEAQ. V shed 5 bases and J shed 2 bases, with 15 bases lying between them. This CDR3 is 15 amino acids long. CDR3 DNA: TGTGCCAGCAGCCCGTCCGGGACCTTCAACTATGGCTACACCTTC. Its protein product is CASSPSGTFNYGYTF.

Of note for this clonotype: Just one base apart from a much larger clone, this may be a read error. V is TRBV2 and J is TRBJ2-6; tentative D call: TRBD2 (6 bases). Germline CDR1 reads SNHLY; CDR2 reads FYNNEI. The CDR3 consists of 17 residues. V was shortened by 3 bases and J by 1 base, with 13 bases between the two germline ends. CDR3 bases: TGTGCCAGCAGTGATGCACCCGGAGGGTCTGGGGCCAACGTCCTGACTTTC. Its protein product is CASSDAPGGSGANVLTF.

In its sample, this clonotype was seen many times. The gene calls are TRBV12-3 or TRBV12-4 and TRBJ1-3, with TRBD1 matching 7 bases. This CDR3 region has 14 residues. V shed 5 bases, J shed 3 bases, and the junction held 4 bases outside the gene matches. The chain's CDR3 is CASSPTGDGNTIYF. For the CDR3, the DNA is TGTGCCAGCAGTCCTACAGGGGATGGAAACACCATATATTTT.

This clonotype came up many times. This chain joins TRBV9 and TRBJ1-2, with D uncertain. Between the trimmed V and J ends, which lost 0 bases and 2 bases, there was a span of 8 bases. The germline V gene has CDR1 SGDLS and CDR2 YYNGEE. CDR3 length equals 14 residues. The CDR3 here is CASSVGIPNYGYTF. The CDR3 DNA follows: TGTGCCAGCAGCGTAGGTATCCCCAACTATGGCTACACCTTC.

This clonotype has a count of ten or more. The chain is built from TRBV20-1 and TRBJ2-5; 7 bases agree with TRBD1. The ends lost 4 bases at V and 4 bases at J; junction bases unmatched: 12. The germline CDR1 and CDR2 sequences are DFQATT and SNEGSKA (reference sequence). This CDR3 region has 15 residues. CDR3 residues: CSAKDGEAGGETQYF. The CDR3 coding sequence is TGCAGTGCTAAAGACGGCGAGGCAGGGGGAGAGACCCAGTACTTC.

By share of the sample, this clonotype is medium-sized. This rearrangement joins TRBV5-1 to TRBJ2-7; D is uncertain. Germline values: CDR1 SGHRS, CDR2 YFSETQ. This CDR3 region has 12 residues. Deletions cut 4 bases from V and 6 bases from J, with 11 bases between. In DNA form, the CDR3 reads TGCGCCAGCAGCCTGCGCCCAGCCGAGCAGTACTTC. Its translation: CASSLRPAEQYF.

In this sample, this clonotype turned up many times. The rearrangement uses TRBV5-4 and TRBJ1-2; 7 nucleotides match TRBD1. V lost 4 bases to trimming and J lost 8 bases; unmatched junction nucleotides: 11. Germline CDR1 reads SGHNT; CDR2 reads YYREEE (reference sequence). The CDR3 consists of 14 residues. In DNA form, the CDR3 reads TGTGCCAGCAGCCCGGGGGGGACAGAGGAAGGCTACACCTTC. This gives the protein CASSPGGTEEGYTF.

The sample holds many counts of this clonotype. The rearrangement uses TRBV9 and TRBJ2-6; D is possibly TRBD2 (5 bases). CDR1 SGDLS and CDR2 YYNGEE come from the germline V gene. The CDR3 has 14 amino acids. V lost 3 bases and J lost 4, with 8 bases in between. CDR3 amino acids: CASSAGVGANVLTF. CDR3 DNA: TGTGCCAGCAGCGCCGGGGTAGGGGCCAACGTCCTGACTTTC.

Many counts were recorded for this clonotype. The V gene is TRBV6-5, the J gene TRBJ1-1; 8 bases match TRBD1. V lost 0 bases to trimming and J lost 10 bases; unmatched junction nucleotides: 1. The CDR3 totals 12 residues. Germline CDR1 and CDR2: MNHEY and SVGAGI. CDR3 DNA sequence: TGTGCCAGCAGTTACTCACAGGGGGTAGCTTTCTTT. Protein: CASSYSQGVAFF.

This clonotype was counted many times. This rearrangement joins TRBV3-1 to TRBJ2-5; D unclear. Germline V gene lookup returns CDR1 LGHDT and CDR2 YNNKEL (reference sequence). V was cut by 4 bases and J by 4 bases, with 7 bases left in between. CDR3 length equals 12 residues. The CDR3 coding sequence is TGTGCCAGCAGCCGGACCAGAGAGACCCAGTACTTC. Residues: CASSRTRETQYF.

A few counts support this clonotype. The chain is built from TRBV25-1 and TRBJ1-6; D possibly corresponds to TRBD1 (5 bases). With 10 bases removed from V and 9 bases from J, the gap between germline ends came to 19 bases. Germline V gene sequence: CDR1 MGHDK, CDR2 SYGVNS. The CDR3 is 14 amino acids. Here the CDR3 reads CATTPLEGASPLHF. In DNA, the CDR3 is TGTGCCACCACCCCTCTAGAAGGGGCTTCACCCCTCCACTTT.

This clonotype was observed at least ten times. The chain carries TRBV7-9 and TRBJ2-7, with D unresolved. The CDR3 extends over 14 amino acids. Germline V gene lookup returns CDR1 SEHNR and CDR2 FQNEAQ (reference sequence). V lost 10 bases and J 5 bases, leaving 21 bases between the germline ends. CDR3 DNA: TGTGCCACGCGGACCCGAGGCACAGTTAACGAGCAGTACTTC. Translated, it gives CATRTRGTVNEQYF.

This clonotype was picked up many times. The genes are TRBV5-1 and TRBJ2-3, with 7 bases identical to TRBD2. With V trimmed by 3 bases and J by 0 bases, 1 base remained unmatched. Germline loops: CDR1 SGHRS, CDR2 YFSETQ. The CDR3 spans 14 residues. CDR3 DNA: TGCGCCAGCAGCTGGGGACTAAGCACAGATACGCAGTATTTT. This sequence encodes CASSWGLSTDTQYF.

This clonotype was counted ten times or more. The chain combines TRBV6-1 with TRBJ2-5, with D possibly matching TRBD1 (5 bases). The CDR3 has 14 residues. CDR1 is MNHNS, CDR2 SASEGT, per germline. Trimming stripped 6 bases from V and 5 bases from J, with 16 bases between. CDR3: CASRGWAPGETQYF. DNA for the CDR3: TGTGCCAGCAGGGGCTGGGCCCCAGGGGAGACCCAGTACTTC.

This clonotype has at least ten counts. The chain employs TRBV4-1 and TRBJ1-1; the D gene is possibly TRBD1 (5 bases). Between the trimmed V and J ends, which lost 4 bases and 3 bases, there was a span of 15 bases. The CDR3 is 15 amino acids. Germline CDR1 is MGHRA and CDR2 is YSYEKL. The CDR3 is CASSPRGWGYTEAFF. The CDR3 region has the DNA TGCGCCAGCAGCCCGAGGGGTTGGGGGTACACTGAAGCTTTCTTT.

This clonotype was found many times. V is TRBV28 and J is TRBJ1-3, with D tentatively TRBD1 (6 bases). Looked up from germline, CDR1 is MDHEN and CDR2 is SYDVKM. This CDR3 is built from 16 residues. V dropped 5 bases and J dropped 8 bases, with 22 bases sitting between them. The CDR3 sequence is CASSPILGRGRDTIYF. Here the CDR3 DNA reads TGTGCCAGCAGTCCCATTCTTGGCAGGGGACGGGACACCATATATTTT.

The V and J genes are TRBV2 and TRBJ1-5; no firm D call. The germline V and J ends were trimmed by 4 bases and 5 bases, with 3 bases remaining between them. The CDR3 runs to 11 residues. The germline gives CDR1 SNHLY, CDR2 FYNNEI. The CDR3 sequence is CASSVDQPQHF. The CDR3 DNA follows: TGTGCCAGCAGTGTCGATCAGCCCCAGCATTTT.

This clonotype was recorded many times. The CDR3 is CASSLVASPRSETQYF. CDR3 coding DNA: TGCGCCAGCAGCTTGGTAGCCTCCCCCAGATCAGAGACCCAGTACTTC. The genes are TRBV5-1 and TRBJ2-5, with D uncertain. Trimming cost V 0 bases and J 4 bases, with 16 bases left between them. CDR1 and CDR2 from the germline V gene are SGHRS and YFSETQ. The CDR3 runs to 16 residues.

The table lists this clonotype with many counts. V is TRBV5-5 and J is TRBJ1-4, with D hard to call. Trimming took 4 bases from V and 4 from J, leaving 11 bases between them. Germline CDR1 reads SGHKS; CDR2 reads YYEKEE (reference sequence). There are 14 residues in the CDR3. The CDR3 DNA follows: TGTGCCAGCAGCCCTGGACGGATTAATGAAAAACTGTTTTTT. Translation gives CASSPGRINEKLFF.

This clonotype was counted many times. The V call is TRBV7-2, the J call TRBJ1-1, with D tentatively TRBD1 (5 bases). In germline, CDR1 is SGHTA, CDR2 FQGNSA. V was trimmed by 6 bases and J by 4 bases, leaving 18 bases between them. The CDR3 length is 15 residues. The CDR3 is CASRLSPGVVTEAFF. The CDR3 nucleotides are TGTGCCAGCAGGCTGTCCCCGGGGGTTGTCACTGAAGCTTTCTTT. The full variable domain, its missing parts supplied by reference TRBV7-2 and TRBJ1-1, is GAGVSQSPSNKVTEKGKDVELRCDPISGHTALYWYRQSLGQGLEFLIYFQGNSAPDKSGLPSDRFSAERTGGSVSTLTIQRTQQEDSAVYLCASRLSPGVVTEAFFGQGTRLTVV.

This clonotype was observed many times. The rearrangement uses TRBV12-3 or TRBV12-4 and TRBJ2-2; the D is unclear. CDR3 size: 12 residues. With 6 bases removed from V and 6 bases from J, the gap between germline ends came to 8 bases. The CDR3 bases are TGTGCCAGCAGACCTGGAGCCGGGGAGCTGTTTTTT. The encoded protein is CASRPGAGELFF.

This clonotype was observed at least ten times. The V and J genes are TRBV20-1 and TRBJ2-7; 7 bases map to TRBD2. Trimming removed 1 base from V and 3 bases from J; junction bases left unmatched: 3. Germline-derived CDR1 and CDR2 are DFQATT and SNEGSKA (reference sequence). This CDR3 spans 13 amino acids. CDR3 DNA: TGCAGTGCTAGAGGCGGGGGTAACTACGAGCAGTACTTC. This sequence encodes CSARGGGNYEQYF.

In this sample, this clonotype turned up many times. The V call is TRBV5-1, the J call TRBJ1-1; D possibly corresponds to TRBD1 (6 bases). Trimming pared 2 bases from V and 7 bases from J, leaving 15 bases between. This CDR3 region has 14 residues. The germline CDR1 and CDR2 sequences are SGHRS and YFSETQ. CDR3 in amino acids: CASSFSQGLSEAFF. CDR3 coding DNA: TGCGCCAGCAGCTTCAGCCAGGGGCTAAGTGAAGCTTTCTTT.

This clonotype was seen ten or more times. CDR3 amino acids: CASLARQGGLLQAGELFF. In DNA, the CDR3 is TGTGCCAGCCTGGCAAGGCAAGGGGGCCTACTCCAGGCCGGGGAGCTGTTTTTT. This sequence joins TRBV2 and TRBJ2-2; TRBD1 matches 7 bases. The CDR3 is 18 residues long. V shed 8 bases, J shed 6 bases, and the junction held 21 bases outside the gene matches. Germline V gives CDR1 SNHLY, CDR2 FYNNEI. Full variable domain (missing parts from reference TRBV2 and TRBJ2-2): EPEVTQTPSHQVTQMGQEVILRCVPISNHLYFYWYRQILGQKVEFLVSFYNNEISEKSEIFDDQFSVERPDGSNFTLKIRSTKLEDSAMYFCASLARQGGLLQAGELFFGEGSRLTVL.